This T cell receptor beta chain was sequenced during a study of a mutant IDH1 vaccine in newly diagnosed glioma (dated by TCRdb to about 2021). Describing the broader study: In the chemotherapy-containing groups, vaccination started alongside temozolomide cycles, whereas in patients who had radiotherapy alone it started 4-6 weeks after radiotherapy. For exploratory analyses, longitudinal TCRB deep sequencing was carried out in about two dozen treated patients wherever samples were available. Prior to enrollment, standard therapy consisting of radiotherapy alone, temozolomide alone, or radiochemotherapy with temozolomide had been administered to patients, with the combination being received by most patients. Of the 25 to 40 treated patients, roughly 60% were male and around 40% were female, and the mean age was roughly 38 years. Peripheral blood was drawn at six visits: V03 (baseline), V05, V07, V10, V12 and V13. The week-35 safety follow-up was designated visit V12, and the week-47 end of study was designated visit V13.

The receptor library was made with the immunoSEQ multiplex PCR assay. Rearranged TCR beta chain sequences were amplified using the hsTCRB Kit according to the manufacturer's protocol. An Illumina MiSeq was used to sequence the TCRB libraries. Per the authors' processing: The proprietary platform of the kit vendor was used for demultiplexing, trimming and gene mapping. TCRdb provides this immuneACCESS table in a form limited to in-frame rearrangements. Some clones are lacking; in checked studies, under half of them reflect an unresolved V gene, and why the rest are absent is not known. V and J calls and clone size are copied from that table; D and trimming were computed from the DNA. In all, the sample holds 55,000 to 65,000 clones, and about 80% of those were seen once. The top ten clones comprise 5.3% of the sample. General findings and caveats noted by the study authors: Pseudoprogression appeared unrelated to alterations in the top peripheral T cell clonotypes detected by TCRB sequencing. PBMC samples for TCRB deep sequencing were selected based on availability. Immune responses induced by the vaccine were seen in roughly 92% of patients across multiple MHC alleles. According to the authors, sample limitations meant that analyses of patient blood samples could not be reproduced.

The sample's time point label, decoded: week 47, end of study. Every vaccine dose consisted of 300 ug of a 20-mer mutant IDH1 peptide in Montanide, administered subcutaneously together with topical imiquimod. Eight vaccinations were administered to patients in weeks 1, 3, 5, 7, 11, 15, 19 and 23, corresponding to visits V03 through V10. All donors had newly diagnosed IDH1-mutant astrocytomas of WHO grade 3 or 4 that showed loss of nuclear ATRX. The samples were drawn from NOA16, a multicentre, single-arm, open-label phase I trial in Germany that tested a mutant IDH1 peptide vaccine in humans for the first time. Genomic DNA for TCRB sequencing was extracted from EDTA blood using the DNeasy Blood and Tissue Kit. CDR1 and CDR2, looked up from the germline V gene (reference sequence), are LNHDA and SQIVND. Inclusive of the bounding cysteine and phenylalanine, the CDR3 is 13 residues long. Only the CDR3 DNA stays, 39 bases, in frame from base 1. Unmatched junction bases come to 11, with V trimmed by 5 bases and J by 11 bases.

Of note for this clone: It has no known antigen specificity. No base qualities exist here, and no much larger clone lies one base off it.

This receptor was taken from a man aged 45-65 years with glioma. Recombination connected TRBV19 to TRBJ1-1, with 7 bases matching TRBD1. The sample consisted of PBMCs, taken from a glioma patient whose treatment included an IDH1 peptide vaccine. At the DNA level, the sequence is TGTGCCAGTAGTGTCCAGAGGGACAGAGATGCTTTCTTT. It specifies CASSVQRDRDAFF. Extended through the reference TRBV19 and TRBJ1-1 proteins, this CDR3 yields the full variable domain: DGGITQSPKYLFRKEGQNVTLSCEQNLNHDAMYWYRQDPGQGLRLIYYSQIVNDFQKGDIAEGYSVSREKKESFPLTVTSAQKNPTAFYLCASSVQRDRDAFFGQGTRLTVV.